This T cell receptor (beta chain) derives from a study of blood T cell repertoires in COVID-19. On the study more broadly: Both acute and convalescent COVID-19 samples were obtained from the United States, Italy and Spain. PBMCs, B-cell-depleted T cells, or T cells were the source of the cDNA or gDNA that made up the material.

In the original processing: The assay estimated nucleated cells by amplifying reference gene primers. Assay: immunoSEQ multiplex PCR; the TCRdb copy retains only in-frame clones and omits some. Clonal size and the V and J genes are those of that table, whereas D and trimming came from the DNA. Found here are roughly 120,000 clones, roughly 83% of them singletons; the top ten hold approximately 5%. V lost 0 bases to trimming and J lost 1 base, with 7 bases between them. Germline values: CDR1 SGHTA, CDR2 FQGNSA. This CDR3 has 15 residues. The sequence derives from a human donor in a cohort sampled during active COVID-19. What was sequenced was peripheral blood. The J gene is TRBJ1-5, the V gene TRBV7-2; D might be TRBD1 (5 bases). This CDR3 is CASSLAGGSNQPQHF. CDR3 nucleotides: TGTGCCAGCAGCTTAGCGGGGGGGAGCAATCAGCCCCAGCATTTT. The full variable domain, completed using reference TRBV7-2 and TRBJ1-5, is GAGVSQSPSNKVTEKGKDVELRCDPISGHTALYWYRQSLGQGLEFLIYFQGNSAPDKSGLPSDRFSAERTGGSVSTLTIQRTQQEDSAVYLCASSLAGGSNQPQHFGDGTRLSIL.